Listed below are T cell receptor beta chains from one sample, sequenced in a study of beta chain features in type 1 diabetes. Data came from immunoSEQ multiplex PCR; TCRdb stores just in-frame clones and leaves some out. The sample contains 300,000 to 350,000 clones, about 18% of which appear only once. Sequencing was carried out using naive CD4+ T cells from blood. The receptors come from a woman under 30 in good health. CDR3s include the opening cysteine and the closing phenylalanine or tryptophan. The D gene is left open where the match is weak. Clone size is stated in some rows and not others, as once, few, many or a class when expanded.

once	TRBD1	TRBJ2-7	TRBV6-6	TGTGCCAGCTATGAGACAGGGGGGTCCTACGAGCAGTACTTC	CASYETGGSYEQYF
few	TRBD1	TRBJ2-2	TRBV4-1	TGCGCCAGCAGCCACCCTACAGGGGCCACCGGGGAGCTGTTTTTT	CASSHPTGATGELFF
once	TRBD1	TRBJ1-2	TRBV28	TGTGCCAGCAGGGGGACAGGGGCCGTCTATGGCTACACCTTC	CASRGTGAVYGYTF
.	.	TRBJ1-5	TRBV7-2	TGTGCCAGCAGCCCTGGAGGCAATCAGCCCCAGCATTTT	CASSPGGNQPQHF
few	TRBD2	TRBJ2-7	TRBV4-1	TGCGCCAGCAGTGAACTAGCGGGGGTACTAGGCGAGCAGTACTTC	CASSELAGVLGEQYF
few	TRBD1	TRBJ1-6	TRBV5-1	TGCGCCAGCAGCTATTCGGGACAGGGAGGCTCACCCCTCCACTTT	CASSYSGQGGSPLHF
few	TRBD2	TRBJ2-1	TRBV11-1	TGTGCCAGCAGCTCCCTAGGAAGGACTAGCGGTAGCTCCTACAATGAGCAGTTCTTC	CASSSLGRTSGSSYNEQFF
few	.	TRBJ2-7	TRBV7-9	TGTGCCAGCAGTCGGGGAGTACACGAGCAGTACTTC	CASSRGVHEQYF
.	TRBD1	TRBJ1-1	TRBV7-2	TGTGCCAGCAGTCAGCCGGGACAGGGGAGGACTGAAGCTTTCTTT	CASSQPGQGRTEAFF
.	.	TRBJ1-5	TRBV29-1	TGCAGCGTTGTGAAGGAGTTAAATCAGCCCCAGCATTTT	CSVVKELNQPQHF
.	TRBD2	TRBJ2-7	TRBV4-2	TGTGCCAGCAGCCATAAGTCCGGGGGGGCGGAGGAGCAGTACTTC	CASSHKSGGAEEQYF
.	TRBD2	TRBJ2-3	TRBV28	TGTGCCAGCAGACGAACACTAGCGGGAGTTCGCGATACGCAGTATTTT	CASRRTLAGVRDTQYF